This TCR beta chain was captured by sequencing in a study of cytomegalovirus exposure and HLA in healthy donors. In the study overall: Genetic ancestry analysis placed around 76% of the 398 donors that were genotyped in the Caucasian-associated cluster. Overall study results and limits: Using the classifier, cytomegalovirus status was reportedly diagnosed with high specificity and sensitivity. Earlier analysis found most TCR beta V segments productive about 90% or about 30% of the time.

Note on this clone: Antigen unknown.

There are 16 residues in the CDR3. Germline loops: CDR1 SEHNR, CDR2 FQNEAQ (reference sequence). Trimming took 0 bases from V and 3 from J; bases not matched to a gene: 3. The PCR was carried out with 60 Vbeta primers and 13 Jbeta primers. This table comes from immunoSEQ multiplex PCR, and its TCRdb copy is limited to in-frame clones, with some not included. Among approximately 180,000 clones listed, over 70% were seen once. It was healthy bone marrow donors who served as donors. Sequenced input: PBMCs. The TCR comes from an older woman in good health and CMV-seropositive. The rearrangement joins TRBV7-9 to TRBJ2-1; TRBD1 matches 9 bases. The CDR3 here is CASSLAPGQGYNEQFF. Here the CDR3 DNA reads TGTGCCAGCAGCTTAGCCCCGGGACAGGGCTACAATGAGCAGTTCTTC.